These 5 T cell receptor beta chains originate from one sample sequenced in a study of T cells in localized non-small cell lung cancer. Sequencing was performed with immunoSEQ multiplex PCR; in TCRdb, only in-frame clones are kept and a portion is missing. The sample records approximately 11,000 clones, roughly 82% being singletons. Here the sequenced sample was peripheral blood mononuclear cells, taken before any cancer treatment. These receptors came from a female donor aged 60 or older with stage II lung adenocarcinoma.

The genes are TRBV27 and TRBJ2-7; perhaps D is TRBD1 or TRBD2 (6 bases each). The CDR3 consists of 13 residues. V was pared by 6 bases and J by 4 bases, with 13 bases between. Germline V gene data show CDR1 as MNHEY and CDR2 as SMNVEV (reference sequence). The CDR3 region has the DNA TGTGCCAGCAGACAGGGAGGAGCATACGAGCAGTACTTC. Translating it yields CASRQGGAYEQYF.

The V and J genes are TRBV7-3 and TRBJ2-1, with TRBD2 matching over 8 bases. V shed 2 bases and J 6 bases; nucleotides not matched to a gene: 6. Germline CDR1 reads SGHTA; CDR2 reads FQGTGA. The length of the CDR3 is 15 residues. CDR3 residues: CASSLVAGIGNEQFF. The CDR3 coding sequence is TGTGCCAGCAGCTTAGTAGCGGGAATCGGCAATGAGCAGTTCTTC.

This rearrangement joins TRBV7-3 to TRBJ1-1; unclear D gene. Germline V gives CDR1 SGHTA, CDR2 FQGTGA. Trimming pared 4 bases from V and 1 base from J, leaving 7 bases between. This CDR3 region has 13 residues. The CDR3 region is CASSSSPNTEAFF. In nucleotides, the CDR3 is TGTGCCAGCAGCTCAAGTCCGAACACTGAAGCTTTCTTT.

The rearrangement uses TRBV15 and TRBJ1-6, with D possibly being TRBD1 (6 bases). The V end lost 0 bases, the J end lost 8 bases, and 11 bases lay between the germline ends. The CDR3 has 15 amino acids. The germline V gene has CDR1 LNHNV and CDR2 YYDKDF (reference sequence). CDR3 sequence: CATSRDRGADSPLHF. DNA of the CDR3: TGTGCCACCAGCAGAGATAGGGGGGCAGATTCACCCCTCCACTTT.

This clone has just one count. This rearrangement joins TRBV19 to TRBJ2-2, with TRBD2 as a possible D gene (5 bases). The V end lost 1 base, the J end lost 4 bases, and 13 bases lay between the germline ends. The CDR3 extends over 16 amino acids. Germline loops: CDR1 LNHDA, CDR2 SQIVND (reference sequence). CDR3 loop: CASSIVPGMGTGELFF. In nucleotides, the CDR3 is TGTGCCAGTAGTATAGTCCCGGGAATGGGCACCGGGGAGCTGTTTTTT.